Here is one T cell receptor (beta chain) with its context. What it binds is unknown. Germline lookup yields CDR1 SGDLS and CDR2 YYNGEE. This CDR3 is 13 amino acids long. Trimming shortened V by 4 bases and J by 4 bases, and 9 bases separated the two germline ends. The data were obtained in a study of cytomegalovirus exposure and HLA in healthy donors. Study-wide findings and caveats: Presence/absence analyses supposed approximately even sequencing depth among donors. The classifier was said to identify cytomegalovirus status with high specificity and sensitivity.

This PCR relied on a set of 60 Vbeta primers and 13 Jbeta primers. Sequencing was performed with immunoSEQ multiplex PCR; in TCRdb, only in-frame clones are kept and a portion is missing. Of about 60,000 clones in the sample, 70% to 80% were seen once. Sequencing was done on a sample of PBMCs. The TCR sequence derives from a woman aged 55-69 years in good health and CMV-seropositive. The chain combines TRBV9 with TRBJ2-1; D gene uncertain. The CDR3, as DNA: TGTGCCAGCAGCCCCCGGGTTTACAATGAGCAGTTCTTC. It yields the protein CASSPRVYNEQFF.